One sample yielded the 25 T cell receptor beta chains listed below, sequenced in a study of T cell repertoires in cytomegalovirus infection. Using its own MiXCR run on the reads, TCRdb lists one record per CDR3 protein. The data contain 350,000 to 450,000 distinct CDR3 sequences, about a sixth of them seen just once; the ten biggest clones take up 8.7%. Sequencing used PBMCs. These receptor sequences come from a human donor in good health (CMV status not recorded). Some clones in this sample may be carry-over from other donors' samples.

J is TRBJ2-2 and V is TRBV20-1; a possible D gene is TRBD2 (5 bases). This CDR3 is 15 amino acids long. V was clipped by 0 bases and J by 4 bases, with 12 bases between them. Germline V CDR1 and CDR2: DFQATT, SNEGSKA (reference sequence). CDR3 bases: TGCAGTGCTAGAGATATTAGCGTAGTCACCGGGGAGCTGTTTTTT. Translation: CSARDISVVTGELFF.

This sequence joins TRBV10-3 and TRBJ2-1, with 13 bases fitting TRBD2. Losses at the gene ends were 3 bases for V and 0 bases for J; bases not matched to a gene: 2. CDR1 is ENHRY and CDR2 is SYGVKD in the germline V gene. The CDR3 runs 17 residues. The CDR3 protein is CAISETSGGASYNEQFF. Written as DNA, the CDR3 is TGTGCCATCAGTGAAACTAGCGGGGGGGCCTCCTACAATGAGCAGTTCTTC.

The chain couples TRBV7-6 to TRBJ2-1; no clear D. Germline V gives CDR1 SGHVS, CDR2 FNYEAQ. The V end lost 0 bases, the J end lost 4 bases, and 7 bases lay between the germline ends. This CDR3 comprises 14 residues. The CDR3 DNA is TGTGCCAGCAGCTTAGCGACTTCGTACAATGAGCAGTTCTTC. Translating gives CASSLATSYNEQFF.

This clonotype was seen many times. V is TRBV7-6 and J is TRBJ1-5; no clear D. The length of the CDR3 is 14 residues. Germline CDR1 and CDR2: SGHVS and FNYEAQ. Trimming removed 1 base at V and 4 bases at J, with 8 bases between. CDR3 in DNA: TGTGCCAGCAGCTTAGGCCCGAGAAATCAGCCCCAGCATTTT. Translating gives CASSLGPRNQPQHF.

This clonotype has more than one count but fewer than ten. This chain joins TRBV4-2 and TRBJ2-3; 9 bases are shared with TRBD2. This CDR3 is built from 16 residues. The germline CDR1 and CDR2 sequences are LGHNA and YNFKEQ. With 1 base clipped from V and 4 bases from J, the junction kept 6 bases outside the gene matches. CDR3 protein: CASSQVTAGGSDTQYF. The CDR3 nucleotides are TGTGCCAGCAGCCAAGTCACAGCGGGGGGTTCAGATACGCAGTATTTT.

This chain uses TRBV19 with TRBJ1-2, with D tentatively TRBD1 (5 bases). CDR1 and CDR2 from the germline V gene are LNHDA and SQIVND (reference sequence). CDR3 length: 14 amino acids. V was shortened by 6 bases and J by 4 bases, with 15 bases between the two germline ends. The CDR3 sequence: CASRPLQGPYGYTF. CDR3 bases: TGTGCCAGTAGGCCACTCCAGGGACCCTATGGCTACACCTTC.

This clonotype was observed at least ten times. The chain recombines TRBV11-3 with TRBJ1-6; possible D gene TRBD1, 6 bases. This CDR3 region has 16 residues. Germline V CDR1 and CDR2: SGHNT, YENEEA. Deletions cut 5 bases from V and 10 bases from J, with 21 bases between. CDR3 in DNA: TGTGCCAGCAGCCCCCAAGGGGGTTTCTGGTCCTCACCCCTCCACTTT. It specifies CASSPQGGFWSSPLHF.

This clonotype was recorded many times. This chain joins TRBV6-2 or TRBV6-3 and TRBJ2-5; the D is unclear. Germline V gene data show CDR1 as MNHEY and CDR2 as SVGEGT. V gave up 3 bases and J gave up 3 bases, with 8 bases separating them. The CDR3 covers 13 residues. CDR3 in amino acids: CASSYWREETQYF. In DNA form, the CDR3 reads TGTGCCAGCAGTTATTGGAGAGAAGAGACCCAGTACTTC.

Worth noting for this clonotype: Since a much larger clone is just one base distant, this may be a read error. This chain connects TRBV7-2 to TRBJ2-6; either TRBD1 or TRBD2 may supply D (5 bases each). This CDR3 has 14 amino acids. Looked up from germline, CDR1 is SGHTA and CDR2 is FQGNSA. The CDR3 DNA sequence: TGTGCCAGCAGCTTAGCGTCCGGGGCCAACGTCCCGACTTTC. Residues: CASSLASGANVPTF.

This rearrangement joins TRBV12-3 or TRBV12-4 to TRBJ1-5; 9 nucleotides agree with TRBD1. The CDR3 sequence is 14 residues long. Trimming removed 2 bases from V and 5 bases from J; junction bases left unmatched: 1. CDR3 protein: CASSLTGGHQPQHF. The CDR3 region has the DNA TGTGCCAGCAGTTTAACAGGGGGCCATCAGCCCCAGCATTTT.

This clonotype was counted between two and nine times. This chain joins TRBV23-1 and TRBJ1-3; D gene uncertain. TRBV23-1 is annotated as an ORF whose role is uncertain. Trimming left V 11 bases short and J 3 bases short, with 11 bases between. CDR3 size: 12 residues. The CDR3 loop reads CAGRALGNTIYF. The CDR3 DNA reads TGCGCCGGAAGGGCACTTGGAAACACCATATATTTT.

This clonotype was detected only a few times. The chain uses TRBV10-3 and TRBJ2-1; 7 nucleotides agree with TRBD1. This CDR3 is built from 16 residues. Trimming removed 10 bases from V and 5 bases from J; junction bases left unmatched: 17. Germline-derived CDR1 and CDR2 are ENHRY and SYGVKD. CDR3 in DNA: TGTGCCACCGGATCGTCGACTCAGGGGGTACACAATGAGCAGTTCTTC. Protein sequence: CATGSSTQGVHNEQFF.

This clonotype was found many times. The chain combines TRBV6-1 with TRBJ2-3; perhaps TRBD2 as D (5 bases). Between the trimmed V and J ends, which lost 6 bases and 1 base, there was a span of 8 bases. The germline CDR1 and CDR2 sequences are MNHNS and SASEGT. CDR3 length: 13 residues. The DNA of the CDR3 is TGTGCCAGCAGAGACGGGGGCACAGATACGCAGTATTTT. Its translation: CASRDGGTDTQYF.

In its sample, this clonotype was seen many times. The V and J genes are TRBV12-3 or TRBV12-4 and TRBJ1-6; TRBD1 aligns across 7 bases. This CDR3 has 15 residues. J gave up 9 bases and V 3 bases, and 8 bases lay outside the gene matches. The CDR3 here is CASSFLGTAGSPLHF. CDR3 DNA: TGTGCCAGCAGTTTTCTTGGGACAGCCGGTTCACCCCTCCACTTT.

In its sample, this clonotype was seen many times. This chain links TRBV7-2 with TRBJ1-2; 8 bases are shared with TRBD1. The junction had 13 bases not matched to a gene; V was cut back by 5 bases and J by 8 bases. Germline CDR1 is SGHTA and CDR2 is FQGNSA. This CDR3 has 15 amino acids. The CDR3 protein is CASSPVAGTGTGYTF. CDR3 bases: TGTGCCAGCAGCCCAGTGGCCGGGACAGGAACAGGCTACACCTTC.

This sequence joins TRBV12-3 or TRBV12-4 and TRBJ2-2; D is uncertain. The ends were cut back, 3 bases at V and 3 bases at J, with 8 bases in the middle. The CDR3 is 14 amino acids. The CDR3 DNA reads TGTGCCAGCAGTTTCTGGTCGGACACCGGGGAGCTGTTTTTT. This sequence encodes CASSFWSDTGELFF.

As to this clonotype: This may come from a read error, since a much larger clone is one base off. The chain carries TRBV7-9 and TRBJ1-2, with D possibly matching TRBD1 (5 bases). This CDR3 is built from 15 residues. V gave up 1 base and J gave up 6 bases, with 15 bases separating them. CDR1 is SEHNR and CDR2 is FQNEAQ in the germline V gene (reference sequence). The CDR3: CASSLGTWYSDGYTF. CDR3 nucleotide sequence: TGTGCCAGCAGCTTAGGGACATGGTATTCGGATGGCTACACCTTC.

At least ten counts were recorded for this clonotype. The chain uses TRBV7-6 and TRBJ1-3, with 8 bases aligning to TRBD1. The V gene end was trimmed by 0 bases and the J gene end by 6 bases; junction bases not matched to a gene: 10. This CDR3 region has 17 residues. Germline V gene lookup returns CDR1 SGHVS and CDR2 FNYEAQ. CDR3 in amino acids: CASSLASVTGEENTIYF. The CDR3 DNA is TGTGCCAGCAGCTTAGCGTCAGTGACAGGGGAGGAAAACACCATATATTTT.

The V call is TRBV30, the J call TRBJ2-7; D could derive from TRBD1 or TRBD2 (6 bases each). The CDR3 spans 12 residues. Trimming removed 6 bases from V and 6 bases from J, with 15 bases in between. Germline values: CDR1 GTSNPN, CDR2 SVGIG (reference sequence). CDR3 bases: TGTGCCTGCCTACGGGGGCCAGCCGAGCAGTACTTC. This translates into CACLRGPAEQYF. The variable domain in full, completed from reference TRBV30 and TRBJ2-7, reads SQTIHQWPATLVQPVGSPLSLECTVEGTSNPNLYWYRQAAGRGLQLLFYSVGIGQISSEVPQNLSASRPQDRQFILSSKKLLLSDSGFYLCACLRGPAEQYFGPGTRLTVT.

This clonotype was seen repeatedly, ten times or more. The chain is built from TRBV7-2 and TRBJ2-5; D might be TRBD1 or TRBD2, each matching 5 bases. Germline CDR1 is SGHTA and CDR2 is FQGNSA. This CDR3 is built from 13 residues. V was shortened by 5 bases and J by 1 base, with 8 bases between the two germline ends. CDR3 sequence: CASSRGSQETQYF. The CDR3 DNA reads TGTGCCAGCAGCCGGGGCAGCCAAGAGACCCAGTACTTC.

This chain connects TRBV19 to TRBJ1-5; possibly TRBD1 for D (6 bases). Germline V lookup: CDR1 LNHDA, CDR2 SQIVND (reference sequence). The CDR3 spans 13 residues. The ends were cut back, 7 bases at V and 3 bases at J, with 10 bases in the middle. The DNA of the CDR3 is TGTGCCAGTAAGAACAGGGCCAATCAGCCCCAGCATTTT. It translates to CASKNRANQPQHF. The entire variable domain, with the rest obtained from reference TRBV19 and TRBJ1-5, is as follows: DGGITQSPKYLFRKEGQNVTLSCEQNLNHDAMYWYRQDPGQGLRLIYYSQIVNDFQKGDIAEGYSVSREKKESFPLTVTSAQKNPTAFYLCASKNRANQPQHFGDGTRLSIL.

This clonotype was detected many times. This chain connects TRBV28 to TRBJ1-1, with D uncertain. The CDR3 contains 13 residues. Trimming removed 6 bases at V and 5 bases at J, with 13 bases between. Germline V lookup: CDR1 MDHEN, CDR2 SYDVKM. The CDR3 nucleotides are TGTGCCAGCAGCATCGGGCTACTAACTGAAGCTTTCTTT. It specifies CASSIGLLTEAFF.

This chain joins TRBV12-3 or TRBV12-4 and TRBJ2-3; 10 positions match TRBD2. This CDR3 comprises 16 residues. After removal of 5 bases from V and 2 bases from J, the junction contained 7 bases not matched to a gene. CDR3 protein: CASSRGLAGDTDTQYF. CDR3 sequence (DNA): TGTGCCAGCAGTAGAGGCCTAGCGGGAGACACAGATACGCAGTATTTT.

This clonotype appeared many times. The rearrangement uses TRBV7-2 and TRBJ1-5; 8 bases map to TRBD1. V lost 4 bases, J lost 5 bases, and 4 bases stayed unmatched. The V gene's germline CDR1 is SGHTA and CDR2 FQGNSA. CDR3 length: 14 residues. The CDR3 is CASSSQGADQPQHF. The DNA of the CDR3 is TGTGCCAGCAGCTCCCAGGGGGCGGATCAGCCCCAGCATTTT.

The chain links TRBV6-1 to TRBJ2-4, with a weak D call TRBD2 (6 bases). The V gene's germline CDR1 is MNHNS and CDR2 SASEGT. There are 16 residues in the CDR3. Trimming cost V 4 bases and J 1 base, with 14 bases left between them. CDR3 nucleotide sequence: TGTGCCAGCAGTGCTCGGGAGTTTTCCGCCAAAAACATTCAGTACTTC. As protein: CASSAREFSAKNIQYF.